The clone carrying this TCR beta chain appeared many times. Its cognate antigen is unknown. The source of the sample is a study of T cell repertoires in cytomegalovirus infection. Overall study: Alongside well-studied HLA-B-restricted CMV epitopes, recently identified HLA-C-restricted CMV epitopes were also used.

One entry per CDR3 protein results from TCRdb running MiXCR on the reads. The sample consists of more than 250,000 distinct CDR3 sequences, approximately 25% of them appearing once. The CDR3 totals 14 residues. V trimming: 1 base; J trimming: 8 bases; junction bases outside the gene matches: 4. Germline V gene sequence: CDR1 MGHRA, CDR2 YSYEKL. This chain links TRBV4-1 with TRBJ2-1, with 8 bases lining up with TRBD2. The material was cultured PBMCs, obtained from culture after CMV antigen stimulation. The TCR originated in a human donor in good health (CMV status not recorded). Some clones in this sample may be carry-over from other donors' samples. The chain's CDR3 is CASSQVGREDEQFF. The CDR3 DNA follows: TGCGCCAGCAGCCAAGTGGGGCGGGAGGATGAGCAGTTCTTC.